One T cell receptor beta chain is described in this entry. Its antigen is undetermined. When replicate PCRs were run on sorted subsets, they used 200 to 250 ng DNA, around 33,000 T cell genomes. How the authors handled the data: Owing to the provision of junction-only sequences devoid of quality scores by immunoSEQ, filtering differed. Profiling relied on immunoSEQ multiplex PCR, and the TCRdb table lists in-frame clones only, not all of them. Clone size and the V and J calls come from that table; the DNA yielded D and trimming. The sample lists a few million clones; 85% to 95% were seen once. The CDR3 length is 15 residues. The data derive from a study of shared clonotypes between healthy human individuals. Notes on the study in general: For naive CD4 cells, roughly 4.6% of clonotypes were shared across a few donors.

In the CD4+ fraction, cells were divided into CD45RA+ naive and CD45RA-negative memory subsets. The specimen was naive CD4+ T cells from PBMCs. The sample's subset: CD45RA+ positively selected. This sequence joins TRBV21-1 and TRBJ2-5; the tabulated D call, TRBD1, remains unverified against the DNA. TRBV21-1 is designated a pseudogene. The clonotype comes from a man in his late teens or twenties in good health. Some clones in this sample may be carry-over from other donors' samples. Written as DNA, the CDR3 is TGTGCCAGCAGCGCCCGGGACAGGATCCAAGAGACCCAGTACTTC. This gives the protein CASSARDRIQETQYF.